The 24 T cell receptor beta chains reported below all come from one sample, sequenced in a study of vaccination and CD4 T cells after COVID-19. Treatment reported: approximately nine-day PBMC culture with coronavirus spike peptide pools or control peptides (ViraFEST assay). The Oncomine TCR Beta short-read assay was what sequenced the DNA obtained from cultured CD4+ T cells. TCRdb re-derived calls from the PCR reads in MiXCR, one entry per CDR3 protein. The sample contains some 10,000 distinct CDR3 sequences, 55% to 60% of which appear only once. Antigens for these TCRs are unknown. The sample comprised CD4+ T cells from blood, cultured in vitro. All receptors come from a human donor who had recovered from COVID-19.

The chain couples TRBV19 to TRBJ1-5; D remains ambiguous. The CDR3 loop spans 17 amino acids. The germline V and J ends were trimmed by 6 bases and 3 bases, with 21 bases remaining between them. Germline CDR1 reads LNHDA; CDR2 reads SQIVND (reference sequence). In nucleotides, the CDR3 is TGTGCCAGTAGGGACTCCGGGGTCGGTCGGAACAATCAGCCCCAGCATTTT. Its translation: CASRDSGVGRNNQPQHF.

As DNA, the CDR3 is TGTGCCAGCAGCCGACTAGCGGGACCCGGCTACGAGCAGTACTTC. Protein sequence: CASSRLAGPGYEQYF. This chain uses TRBV14 with TRBJ2-7, with 11 bases that match TRBD2. The germline gives CDR1 SGHDN, CDR2 FVKESK. The V gene end was trimmed by 4 bases and the J gene end by 3 bases; junction bases not matched to a gene: 5. The CDR3 totals 15 residues.

The chain carries TRBV6-2 or TRBV6-3 and TRBJ1-5, with no clear D. Deletions cut 6 bases from V and 5 bases from J, with 11 bases between. The V gene's germline CDR1 is MNHEY and CDR2 SVGEGT. This CDR3 has 13 amino acids. For the CDR3, the DNA is TGTGCCAGCAGATGGGCAGGCCATCAGCCCCAGCATTTT. Its protein product is CASRWAGHQPQHF.

CDR3 sequence: CSPTQGIKDGTEAFF. Here the CDR3 DNA reads TGCAGTCCTACGCAGGGAATTAAAGACGGGACTGAAGCTTTCTTT. V gene TRBV20-1 combines with J gene TRBJ1-1, with D perhaps matching TRBD1 (5 bases). Germline assignment: CDR1 DFQATT and CDR2 SNEGSKA (reference sequence). The CDR3 totals 15 residues. V lost 8 bases to trimming and J lost 5 bases, with 24 bases between them.

CDR3 protein: CDLGPNYGYTF. The CDR3 nucleotides read TGTGATCTGGGACCTAACTATGGCTACACCTTC. The chain uses TRBV2 and TRBJ1-2; TRBD1 is a possible D gene (5 bases). Germline CDR1 is SNHLY and CDR2 is FYNNEI. This CDR3 comprises 11 residues.

V usage is TRBV20-1 and J usage is TRBJ1-1; D remains unclear. Trimming took off 3 bases at V and 1 base at J, with 9 bases between the two ends. The CDR3 covers 13 residues. Germline CDR1 reads DFQATT; CDR2 reads SNEGSKA (reference sequence). The CDR3: CSARGDWNTEAFF. The CDR3 DNA is TGCAGTGCTAGGGGTGATTGGAACACTGAAGCTTTCTTT.

The chain uses TRBV19 and TRBJ1-2, with D maybe TRBD1 (6 bases). Germline CDR1 LNHDA, CDR2 SQIVND (reference sequence). This CDR3 has 13 amino acids. Deletions cut 6 bases from V and 2 bases from J, with 10 bases between. In DNA, the CDR3 is TGTGCCAGTAGGTGGACAGCCAACTATGGCTACACCTTC. Translation gives CASRWTANYGYTF.

The V gene is TRBV30, the J gene TRBJ1-2; D call uncertain. Germline assignment: CDR1 GTSNPN and CDR2 SVGIG (reference sequence). The CDR3 has 14 residues. Trimming pared 0 bases from V and 3 bases from J, leaving 11 bases between. The CDR3 spells CAWSVEPRDYGYTF. The CDR3 nucleotides read TGTGCCTGGAGTGTAGAGCCTCGGGACTATGGCTACACCTTC. The full variable domain, with the rest looked up from reference TRBV30 and TRBJ1-2, is SQTIHQWPATLVQPVGSPLSLECTVEGTSNPNLYWYRQAAGRGLQLLFYSVGIGQISSEVPQNLSASRPQDRQFILSSKKLLLSDSGFYLCAWSVEPRDYGYTFGSGTRLTVV.

The chain employs TRBV24-1 and TRBJ1-5, with D maybe TRBD1 (6 bases). The CDR3 consists of 14 residues. The V end was cut by 5 bases, the J end by 8 bases, with 15 bases between. CDR1 is KGHDR and CDR2 is SFDVKD in the germline V gene. CDR3 amino acids: CATSARGGGEPQHF. The CDR3 region has the DNA TGTGCCACCAGTGCCAGGGGAGGCGGGGAGCCCCAGCATTTT.

The V call is TRBV7-2, the J call TRBJ2-5; the D gene could be TRBD1 or TRBD2 (5 bases each). The CDR3 has 13 amino acids. Germline V CDR1 and CDR2: SGHTA, FQGNSA. V was pared by 5 bases and J by 5 bases, with 12 bases between. The CDR3: CASSRDVVETQYF. In nucleotides, the CDR3 is TGTGCCAGCAGCCGGGACGTAGTGGAGACCCAGTACTTC. The full variable domain, in which reference TRBV7-2 and TRBJ2-5 provide the parts outside the CDR3, is GAGVSQSPSNKVTEKGKDVELRCDPISGHTALYWYRQSLGQGLEFLIYFQGNSAPDKSGLPSDRFSAERTGGSVSTLTIQRTQQEDSAVYLCASSRDVVETQYFGPGTRLLVL.

The chain carries TRBV6-1 and TRBJ1-1, with D possibly matching TRBD1 (5 bases). The CDR3 totals 15 residues. Deletions cut 6 bases from V and 0 bases from J, with 14 bases between. CDR1 MNHNS and CDR2 SASEGT come from the germline V gene. Written as DNA, the CDR3 is TGTGCCAGCAGAGACCACAAGGGGATGAACACTGAAGCTTTCTTT. It translates to CASRDHKGMNTEAFF.

The chain links TRBV7-8 to TRBJ2-7, with TRBD1 matching over 9 bases. The CDR3 is 14 residues long. V gave up 5 bases and J gave up 2 bases; unmatched junction bases: 4. Looked up from germline, CDR1 is SGHVS and CDR2 is FQNEAQ. This CDR3 reads CASSPGTGTYEQYF. Here the CDR3 DNA reads TGTGCCAGCAGCCCGGGGACAGGGACCTACGAGCAGTACTTC.

This clonotype was picked up one time. CDR3 residues: CASSEWEGGQGDYGYTF. The CDR3 DNA follows: TGTGCCAGCAGTGAATGGGAGGGGGGACAGGGAGACTATGGCTACACCTTC. The gene calls are TRBV25-1 and TRBJ1-2; TRBD1 aligns across 9 bases. CDR1 and CDR2 from the germline V gene are MGHDK and SYGVNS. The V segment lost 1 base and the J segment 3 bases; nucleotides outside the gene matches: 9. The CDR3 runs 17 residues.

The chain employs TRBV11-3 and TRBJ2-3; TRBD1 matches 8 bases. J was trimmed by 0 bases and V by 5 bases; bases with no gene match: 4. Germline-derived CDR1 and CDR2 are SGHNT and YENEEA. This CDR3 contains 15 residues. Here the CDR3 DNA reads TGTGCCAGCAGCCAAAACAGGGGGAGCACAGATACGCAGTATTTT. It codes for CASSQNRGSTDTQYF.

The chain links TRBV20-1 to TRBJ2-7, with a tentative D call TRBD1 (6 bases). V dropped 3 bases and J dropped 0 bases, with 9 bases sitting between them. CDR1 and CDR2 from the germline V gene are DFQATT and SNEGSKA (reference sequence). This CDR3 contains 13 residues. CDR3 coding DNA: TGCAGTGCTAGCCAGGGGAGCTCCTACGAGCAGTACTTC. Protein sequence: CSASQGSSYEQYF.

In this sample, this clonotype is large (0.1 to 1%). This rearrangement joins TRBV24-1 to TRBJ2-2, with 8 bases matching TRBD1. The CDR3 totals 13 residues. V shed 10 bases, J shed 0 bases, and the junction held 0 bases outside the gene matches. Germline values: CDR1 KGHDR, CDR2 SFDVKD. In nucleotides, the CDR3 is TGTGCCACGACAGGGGCGAACACCGGGGAGCTGTTTTTT. It is translated as CATTGANTGELFF.

V is TRBV19 and J is TRBJ2-5; D could derive from TRBD1 or TRBD2 (6 bases each). The CDR3 has 14 residues. Trimming removed 2 bases at V and 2 bases at J, with 9 bases between. CDR1 and CDR2 (germline): LNHDA, SQIVND (reference sequence). CDR3 protein: CASSIRGQQETQYF. The CDR3 DNA reads TGTGCCAGTAGTATACGGGGGCAGCAAGAGACCCAGTACTTC.

This clonotype has more than one count but fewer than ten. V gene TRBV24-1 combines with J gene TRBJ2-2; perhaps TRBD1 as D (5 bases). CDR1 KGHDR and CDR2 SFDVKD come from the germline V gene. Trimming took off 3 bases at V and 6 bases at J, with 16 bases between the two ends. This CDR3 is 16 amino acids long. As DNA, the CDR3 is TGTGCCACCAGTGATGCCACACCAGGGATGGCCGGGGAGCTGTTTTTT. It specifies CATSDATPGMAGELFF.

On this clonotype itself: The junction and the germline gene differ at one end; a read error may be behind it. This chain links TRBV7-2 with TRBJ2-3; D tentatively fits TRBD1 or TRBD2 (6 bases each). This CDR3 is built from 15 residues. Germline loops: CDR1 SGHTA, CDR2 FQGNSA. For the CDR3, the DNA is TGTGCCAGCTGCTTAACGGGGGCCCTCACAGATACGCAGTATTTT. This translates into CASCLTGALTDTQYF. Based on the CDR3 plus reference TRBV7-2 and TRBJ2-3, the full variable domain is GAGVSQSPSNKVTEKGKDVELRCDPISGHTALYWYRQSLGQGLEFLIYFQGNSAPDKSGLPSDRFSAERTGGSVSTLTIQRTQQEDSAVYLCASCLTGALTDTQYFGPGTRLTVL.

The chain employs TRBV6-1 and TRBJ1-2, with 9 bases identical to TRBD1. J was trimmed by 6 bases and V by 2 bases; bases with no gene match: 13. CDR3 length equals 17 residues. Germline assignment: CDR1 MNHNS and CDR2 SASEGT. The CDR3 DNA is TGTGCCAGCAGTGAAAACGTTTACAGGGGGCGGTTTGATGGCTACACCTTC. Protein: CASSENVYRGRFDGYTF.

The chain has TRBV20-1 and TRBJ2-7; D is tentatively TRBD1 or TRBD2 (5 bases each). V was cut by 6 bases and J by 6 bases, with 15 bases left in between. This CDR3 is built from 12 residues. Germline lookup yields CDR1 DFQATT and CDR2 SNEGSKA (reference sequence). CDR3 nucleotide sequence: TGCAGTGCGGGACGGGAAAGGGGCGAGCAGTACTTC. Protein product: CSAGRERGEQYF.

The rearrangement joins TRBV30 to TRBJ1-1; the D is unclear. CDR1 GTSNPN and CDR2 SVGIG come from the germline V gene (reference sequence). V lost 4 bases and J 7 bases, leaving 16 bases between the germline ends. CDR3 size: 13 residues. This chain's CDR3 is CAWNRLQADEAFF. The CDR3 DNA follows: TGTGCCTGGAATCGGCTCCAAGCGGATGAAGCTTTCTTT.

Judged by abundance, this clonotype is medium-sized. V gene TRBV6-5 combines with J gene TRBJ2-7; 7 bases line up with TRBD1. CDR3 length equals 14 residues. Trimming at V came to 0 bases and at J to 7 bases, leaving 6 bases not matched to a gene. The germline gives CDR1 MNHEY, CDR2 SVGAGI. CDR3 in amino acids: CASSYSEDRVEQYF. The CDR3 DNA reads as TGTGCCAGCAGTTACTCGGAAGACAGGGTTGAGCAGTACTTC.

This clonotype is large by share. The genes are TRBV7-9 and TRBJ2-3; 9 nucleotides match TRBD1. The CDR3 extends over 14 amino acids. Per germline, CDR1 SEHNR and CDR2 FQNEAQ (reference sequence). The trim removed 10 bases at V and 0 bases at J, leaving 5 bases unmatched. CDR3 sequence (DNA): TGTGCCACCTCCGGGACAGGGAGCACAGATACGCAGTATTTT. Protein product: CATSGTGSTDTQYF. The full variable domain, in which reference TRBV7-9 and TRBJ2-3 provide the parts outside the CDR3, is DTGVSQNPRHKITKRGQNVTFRCDPISEHNRLYWYRQTLGQGPEFLTYFQNEAQLEKSRLLSDRFSAERPKGSFSTLEIQRTEQGDSAMYLCATSGTGSTDTQYFGPGTRLTVL.